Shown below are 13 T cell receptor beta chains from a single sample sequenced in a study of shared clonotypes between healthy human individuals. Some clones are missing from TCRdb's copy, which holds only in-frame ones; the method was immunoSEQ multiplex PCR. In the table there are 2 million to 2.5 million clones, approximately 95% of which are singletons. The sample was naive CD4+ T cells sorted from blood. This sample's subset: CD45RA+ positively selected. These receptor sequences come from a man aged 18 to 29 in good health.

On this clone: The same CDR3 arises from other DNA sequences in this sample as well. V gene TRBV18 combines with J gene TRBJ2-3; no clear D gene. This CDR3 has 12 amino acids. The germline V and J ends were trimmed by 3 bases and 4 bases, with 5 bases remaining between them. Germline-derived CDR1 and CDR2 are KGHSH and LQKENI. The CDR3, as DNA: TGTGCCAGCTCACCGGGTTCAGATACGCAGTATTTT. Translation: CASSPGSDTQYF.

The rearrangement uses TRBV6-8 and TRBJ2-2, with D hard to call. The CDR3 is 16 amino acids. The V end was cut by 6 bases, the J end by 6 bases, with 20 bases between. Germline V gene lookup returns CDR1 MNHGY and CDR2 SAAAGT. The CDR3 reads CASSPVPVFEPGELFF. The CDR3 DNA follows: TGTGCCAGCAGCCCCGTCCCCGTTTTCGAGCCCGGGGAGCTGTTTTTT.

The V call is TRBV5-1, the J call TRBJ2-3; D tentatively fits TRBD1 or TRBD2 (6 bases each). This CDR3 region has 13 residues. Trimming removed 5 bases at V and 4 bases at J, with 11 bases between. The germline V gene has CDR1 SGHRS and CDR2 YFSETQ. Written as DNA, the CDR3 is TGCGCCAGCAGAGGGGGGTCCCCAGATACGCAGTATTTT. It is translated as CASRGGSPDTQYF.

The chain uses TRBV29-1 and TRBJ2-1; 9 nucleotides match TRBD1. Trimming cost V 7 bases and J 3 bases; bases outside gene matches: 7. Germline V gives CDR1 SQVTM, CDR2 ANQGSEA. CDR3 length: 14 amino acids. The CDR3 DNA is TGCAGCGGGGCCGGGACAGGGAACTACAATGAGCAGTTCTTC. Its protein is CSGAGTGNYNEQFF.

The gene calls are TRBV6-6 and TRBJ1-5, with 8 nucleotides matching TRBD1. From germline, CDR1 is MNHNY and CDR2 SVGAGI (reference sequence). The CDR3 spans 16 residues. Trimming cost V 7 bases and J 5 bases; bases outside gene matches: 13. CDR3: CASIPRGGQGHQPQHF. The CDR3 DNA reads TGTGCCAGCATCCCTCGGGGCGGACAGGGTCATCAGCCCCAGCATTTT.

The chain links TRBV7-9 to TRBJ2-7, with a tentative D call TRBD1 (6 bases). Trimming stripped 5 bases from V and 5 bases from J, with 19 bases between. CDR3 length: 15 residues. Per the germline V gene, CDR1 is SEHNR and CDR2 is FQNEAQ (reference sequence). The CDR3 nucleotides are TGTGCCAGCAGCACCGGACAGATTGGGTCCCACGAGCAGTACTTC. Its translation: CASSTGQIGSHEQYF.

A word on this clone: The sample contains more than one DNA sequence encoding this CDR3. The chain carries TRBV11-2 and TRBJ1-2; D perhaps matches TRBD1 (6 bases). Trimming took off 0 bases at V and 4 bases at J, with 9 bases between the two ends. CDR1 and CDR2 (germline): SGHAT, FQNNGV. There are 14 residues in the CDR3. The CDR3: CASSLDGGPYGYTF. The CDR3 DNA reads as TGTGCCAGCAGCTTAGATGGGGGCCCCTATGGCTACACCTTC.

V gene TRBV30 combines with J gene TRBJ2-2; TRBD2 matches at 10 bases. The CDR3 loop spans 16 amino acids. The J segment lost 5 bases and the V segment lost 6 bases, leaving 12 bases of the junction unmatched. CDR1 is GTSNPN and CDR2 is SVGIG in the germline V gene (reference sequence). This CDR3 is CACLGTSGIRTGELFF. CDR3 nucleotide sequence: TGTGCCTGTTTGGGAACTAGCGGGATACGAACCGGGGAGCTGTTTTTT.

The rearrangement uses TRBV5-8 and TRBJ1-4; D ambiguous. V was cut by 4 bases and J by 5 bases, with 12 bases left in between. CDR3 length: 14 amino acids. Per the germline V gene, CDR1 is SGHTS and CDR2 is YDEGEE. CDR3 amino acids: CASSPGGGNEKLFF. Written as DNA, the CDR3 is TGTGCCAGCAGCCCCGGAGGAGGCAATGAAAAACTGTTTTTT.

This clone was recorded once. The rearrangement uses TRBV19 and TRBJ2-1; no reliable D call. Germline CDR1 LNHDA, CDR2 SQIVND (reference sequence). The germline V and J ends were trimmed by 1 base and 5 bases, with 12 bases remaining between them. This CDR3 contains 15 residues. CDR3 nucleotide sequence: TGTGCCAGTAGTATAGGGCGAGAAGGGCACAATGAGCAGTTCTTC. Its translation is CASSIGREGHNEQFF.

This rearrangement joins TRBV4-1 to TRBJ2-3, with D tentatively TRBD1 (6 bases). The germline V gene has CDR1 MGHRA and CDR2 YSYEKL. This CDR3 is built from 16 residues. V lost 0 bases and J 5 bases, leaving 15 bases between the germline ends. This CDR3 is CASSQDFGGPGDTQYF. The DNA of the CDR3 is TGCGCCAGCAGCCAAGATTTTGGGGGCCCGGGAGATACGCAGTATTTT.

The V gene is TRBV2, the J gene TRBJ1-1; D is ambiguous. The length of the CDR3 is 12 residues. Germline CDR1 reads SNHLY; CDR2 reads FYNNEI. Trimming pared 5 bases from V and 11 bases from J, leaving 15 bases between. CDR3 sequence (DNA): TGTGCCAGCAGTTCAGGAAGCCCGGGGGCTTTCTTT. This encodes CASSSGSPGAFF.

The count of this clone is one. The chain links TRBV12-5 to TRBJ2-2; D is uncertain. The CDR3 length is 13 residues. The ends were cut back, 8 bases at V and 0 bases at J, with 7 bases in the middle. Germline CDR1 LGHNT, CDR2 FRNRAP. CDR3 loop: CASSQANTGELFF. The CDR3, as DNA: TGTGCTAGTTCCCAGGCGAACACCGGGGAGCTGTTTTTT.